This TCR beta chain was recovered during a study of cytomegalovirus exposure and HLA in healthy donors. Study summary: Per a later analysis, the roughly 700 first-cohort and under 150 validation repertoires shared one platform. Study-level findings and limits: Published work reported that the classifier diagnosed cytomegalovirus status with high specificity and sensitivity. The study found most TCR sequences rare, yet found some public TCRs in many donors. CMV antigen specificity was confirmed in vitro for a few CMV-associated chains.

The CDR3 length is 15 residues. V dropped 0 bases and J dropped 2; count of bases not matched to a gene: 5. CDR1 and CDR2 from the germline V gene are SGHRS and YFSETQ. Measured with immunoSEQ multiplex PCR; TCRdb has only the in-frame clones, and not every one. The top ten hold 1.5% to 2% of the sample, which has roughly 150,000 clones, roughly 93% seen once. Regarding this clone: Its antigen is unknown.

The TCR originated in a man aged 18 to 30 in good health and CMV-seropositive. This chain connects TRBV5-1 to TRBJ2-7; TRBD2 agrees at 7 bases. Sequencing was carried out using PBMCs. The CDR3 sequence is CASSLDGAGAYEQYF. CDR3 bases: TGCGCCAGCAGCTTGGATGGGGCGGGGGCCTACGAGCAGTACTTC.